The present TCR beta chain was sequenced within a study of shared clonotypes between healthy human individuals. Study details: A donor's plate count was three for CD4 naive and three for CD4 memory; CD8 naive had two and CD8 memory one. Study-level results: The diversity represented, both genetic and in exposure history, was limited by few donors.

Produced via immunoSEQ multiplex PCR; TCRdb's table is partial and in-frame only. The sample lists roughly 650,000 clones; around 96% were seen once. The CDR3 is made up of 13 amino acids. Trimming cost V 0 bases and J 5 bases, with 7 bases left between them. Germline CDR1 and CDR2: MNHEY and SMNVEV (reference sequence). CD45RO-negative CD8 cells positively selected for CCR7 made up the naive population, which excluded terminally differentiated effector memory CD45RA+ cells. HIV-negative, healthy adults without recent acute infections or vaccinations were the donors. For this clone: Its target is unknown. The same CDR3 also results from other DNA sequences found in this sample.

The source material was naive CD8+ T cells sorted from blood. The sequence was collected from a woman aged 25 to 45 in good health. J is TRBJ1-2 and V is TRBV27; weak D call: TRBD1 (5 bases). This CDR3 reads CASSLSQGYGYTF. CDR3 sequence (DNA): TGTGCCAGCAGTTTATCTCAGGGATATGGCTACACCTTC.